Detailed here is one T cell receptor (beta chain). Antigen: not known. Distinct nucleotide sequences in the sample also encode this CDR3. Over several immunoSEQ plates, each subset's genomic DNA was distributed in even portions. Using immunoSEQ multiplex PCR, the repertoire was profiled, and TCRdb retains in-frame clones only, with some absent. The sample consists of roughly 2.6 million clones, 90% to 95% of them appearing once. The CDR3 runs 15 residues. V gave up 1 base and J gave up 2 bases, with 10 bases separating them. The germline CDR1 and CDR2 sequences are SGHNT and YENEEA. This specimen belongs to a study of shared clonotypes between healthy human individuals. Study overall: For every donor, three CD4 naive, three CD4 memory, two CD8 naive and one CD8 memory plates were used.

General study results and limits: Depth was large, yet rarefaction showed that sorted-subset sequencing was incomplete.

Splitting of CD4+ cells produced CD45RA+ naive and CD45RA-negative memory subsets. The chain recombines TRBV11-3 with TRBJ2-3; D is perhaps TRBD2 (5 bases). The clonotype comes from a man aged 18 to 30 in good health. The material sequenced was naive CD4+ T cells sorted from blood. Documented subset: CD45RA+ positively selected. In nucleotides, the CDR3 is TGTGCCAGCAGCTTAGGAGGGAGCACCACAGATACGCAGTATTTT. It encodes CASSLGGSTTDTQYF.